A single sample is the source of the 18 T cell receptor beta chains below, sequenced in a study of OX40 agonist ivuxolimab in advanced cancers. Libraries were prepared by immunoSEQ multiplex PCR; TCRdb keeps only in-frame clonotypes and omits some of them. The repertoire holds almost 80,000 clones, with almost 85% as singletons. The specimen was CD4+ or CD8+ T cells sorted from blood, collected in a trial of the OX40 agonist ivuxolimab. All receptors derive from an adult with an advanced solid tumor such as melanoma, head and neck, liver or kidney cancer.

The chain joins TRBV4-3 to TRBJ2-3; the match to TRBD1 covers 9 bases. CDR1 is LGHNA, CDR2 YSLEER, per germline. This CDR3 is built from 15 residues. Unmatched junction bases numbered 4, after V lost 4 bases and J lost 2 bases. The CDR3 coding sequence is TGCGCCAGCAGCCCGGGGACAGGGTTCACAGATACGCAGTATTTT. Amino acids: CASSPGTGFTDTQYF.

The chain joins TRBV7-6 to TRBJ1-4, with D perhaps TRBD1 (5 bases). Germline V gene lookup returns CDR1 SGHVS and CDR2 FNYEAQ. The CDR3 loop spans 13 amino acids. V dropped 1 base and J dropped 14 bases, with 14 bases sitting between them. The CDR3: CASSLESAGRLFF. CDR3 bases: TGTGCCAGCAGCTTAGAGTCGGCAGGGAGGCTGTTTTTT.

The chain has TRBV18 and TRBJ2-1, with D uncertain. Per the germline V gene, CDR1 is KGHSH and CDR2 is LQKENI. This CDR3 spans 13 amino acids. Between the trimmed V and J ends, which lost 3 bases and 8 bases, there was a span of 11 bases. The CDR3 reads CASSPPAQDEQFF. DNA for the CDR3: TGTGCCAGCTCACCTCCAGCGCAGGATGAGCAGTTCTTC. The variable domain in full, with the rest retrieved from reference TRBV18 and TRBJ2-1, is NAGVMQNPRHLVRRRGQEARLRCSPMKGHSHVYWYRQLPEEGLKFMVYLQKENIIDESGMPKERFSAEFPKEGPSILRIQQVVRGDSAAYFCASSPPAQDEQFFGPGTRLTVL.

CDR3 in amino acids: CASSQPETSTDTQYF. CDR3 nucleotide sequence: TGCGCCAGCAGCCAGCCGGAGACTAGCACAGATACGCAGTATTTT. The chain recombines TRBV4-1 with TRBJ2-3, with unresolved D. V lost 3 bases and J lost 0, with 10 bases in between. The V gene's germline CDR1 is MGHRA and CDR2 YSYEKL. The CDR3 covers 15 residues.

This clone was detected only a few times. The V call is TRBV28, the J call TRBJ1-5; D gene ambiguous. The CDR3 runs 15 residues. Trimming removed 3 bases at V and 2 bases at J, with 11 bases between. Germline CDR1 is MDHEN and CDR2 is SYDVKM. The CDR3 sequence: CASSFSRKGNQPQHF. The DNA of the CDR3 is TGTGCCAGCAGTTTTTCGCGCAAGGGCAATCAGCCCCAGCATTTT.

The CDR3 DNA reads as TGCGCCAGCAGCCCCGTGACAGGGGAGGGAAACACCATATATTTT. It specifies CASSPVTGEGNTIYF. This chain joins TRBV4-1 and TRBJ1-3; 8 positions match TRBD1. Per germline, CDR1 MGHRA and CDR2 YSYEKL. CDR3 length: 15 amino acids. The ends lost 4 bases at V and 4 bases at J; junction bases unmatched: 6.

The CDR3 DNA reads as TGTGCCAGCAGCTTGGACAGGGTGAACACTGAAGCTTTCTTT. It codes for CASSLDRVNTEAFF. The chain joins TRBV7-2 to TRBJ1-1, with 8 bases aligning to TRBD1. Germline V gene data show CDR1 as SGHTA and CDR2 as FQGNSA. Trimming took 3 bases from V and 0 from J; bases not matched to a gene: 0. CDR3 length: 14 residues.

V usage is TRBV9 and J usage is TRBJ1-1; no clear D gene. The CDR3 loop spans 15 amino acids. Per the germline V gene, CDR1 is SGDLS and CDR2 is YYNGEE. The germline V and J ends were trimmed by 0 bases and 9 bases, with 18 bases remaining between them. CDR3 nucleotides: TGTGCCAGCAGCGTAGATCATTTATGGCCACCCCAAGCTTTCTTT. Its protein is CASSVDHLWPPQAFF.

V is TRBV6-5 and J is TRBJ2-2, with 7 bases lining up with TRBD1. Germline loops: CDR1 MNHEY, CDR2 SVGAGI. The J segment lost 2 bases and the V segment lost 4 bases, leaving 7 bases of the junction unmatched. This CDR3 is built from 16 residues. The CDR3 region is CASSLPTGKNTGELFF. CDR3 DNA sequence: TGTGCCAGCAGTTTGCCGACAGGGAAAAACACCGGGGAGCTGTTTTTT.

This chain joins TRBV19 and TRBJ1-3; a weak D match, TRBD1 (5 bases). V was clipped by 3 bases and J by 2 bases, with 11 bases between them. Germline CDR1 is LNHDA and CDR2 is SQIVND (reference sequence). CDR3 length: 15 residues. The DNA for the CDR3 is TGTGCCAGTAGTATCTCTCCAGGGACTGGAAACACCATATATTTT. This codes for CASSISPGTGNTIYF. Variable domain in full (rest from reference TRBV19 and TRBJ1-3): DGGITQSPKYLFRKEGQNVTLSCEQNLNHDAMYWYRQDPGQGLRLIYYSQIVNDFQKGDIAEGYSVSREKKESFPLTVTSAQKNPTAFYLCASSISPGTGNTIYFGEGSWLTVV.

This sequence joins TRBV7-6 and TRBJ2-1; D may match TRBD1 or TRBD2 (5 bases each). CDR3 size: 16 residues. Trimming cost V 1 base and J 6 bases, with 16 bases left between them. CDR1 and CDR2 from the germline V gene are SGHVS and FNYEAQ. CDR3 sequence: CASSLVGGTVSNEQFF. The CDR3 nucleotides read TGTGCCAGCAGCTTAGTTGGGGGAACGGTGAGCAATGAGCAGTTCTTC.

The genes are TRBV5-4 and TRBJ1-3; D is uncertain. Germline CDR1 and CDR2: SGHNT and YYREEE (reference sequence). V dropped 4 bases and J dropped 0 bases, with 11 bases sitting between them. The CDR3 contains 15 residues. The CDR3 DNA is TGTGCCAGCAGCCTTAGGTCCCCCTCTGGAAACACCATATATTTT. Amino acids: CASSLRSPSGNTIYF.

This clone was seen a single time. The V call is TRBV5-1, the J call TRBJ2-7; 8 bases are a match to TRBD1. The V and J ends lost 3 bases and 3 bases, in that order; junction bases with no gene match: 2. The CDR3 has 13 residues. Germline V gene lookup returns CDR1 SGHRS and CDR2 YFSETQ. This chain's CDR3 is CASSWGTGYEQYF. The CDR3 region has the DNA TGCGCCAGCAGCTGGGGGACAGGCTACGAGCAGTACTTC. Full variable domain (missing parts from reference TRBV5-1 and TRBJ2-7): KAGVTQTPRYLIKTRGQQVTLSCSPISGHRSVSWYQQTPGQGLQFLFEYFSETQRNKGNFPGRFSGRQFSNSRSEMNVSTLELGDSALYLCASSWGTGYEQYFGPGTRLTVT.

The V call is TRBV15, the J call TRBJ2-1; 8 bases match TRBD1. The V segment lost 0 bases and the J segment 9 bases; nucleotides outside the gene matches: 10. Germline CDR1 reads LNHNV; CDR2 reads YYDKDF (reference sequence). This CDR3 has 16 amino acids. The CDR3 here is CATSRDKANRGTEQFF. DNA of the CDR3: TGTGCCACCAGCAGAGATAAAGCTAACAGGGGGACTGAGCAGTTCTTC. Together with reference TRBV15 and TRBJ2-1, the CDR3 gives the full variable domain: DAMVIQNPRYQVTQFGKPVTLSCSQTLNHNVMYWYQQKSSQAPKLLFHYYDKDFNNEADTPDNFQSRRPNTSFCFLDIRSPGLGDTAMYLCATSRDKANRGTEQFFGPGTRLTVL.

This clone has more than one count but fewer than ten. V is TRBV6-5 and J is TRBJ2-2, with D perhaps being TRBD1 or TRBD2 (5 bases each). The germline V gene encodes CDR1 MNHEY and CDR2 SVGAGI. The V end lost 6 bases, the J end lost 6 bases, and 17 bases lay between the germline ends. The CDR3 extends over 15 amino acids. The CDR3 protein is CASSTEFRGAGELFF. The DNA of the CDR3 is TGTGCCAGCAGCACAGAATTCCGGGGCGCCGGGGAGCTGTTTTTT.

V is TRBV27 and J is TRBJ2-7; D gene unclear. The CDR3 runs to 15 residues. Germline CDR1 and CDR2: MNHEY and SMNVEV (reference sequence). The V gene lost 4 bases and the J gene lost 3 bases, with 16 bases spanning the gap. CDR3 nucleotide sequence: TGTGCCAGCAGTTCGCTGCACAGTTCCCTCTACGAGCAGTACTTC. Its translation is CASSSLHSSLYEQYF.

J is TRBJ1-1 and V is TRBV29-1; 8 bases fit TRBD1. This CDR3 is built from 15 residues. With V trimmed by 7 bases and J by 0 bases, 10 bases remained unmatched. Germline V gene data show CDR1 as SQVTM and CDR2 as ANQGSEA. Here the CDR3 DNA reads TGCAGCGCTGGACAGGGTTGGGGGATGAACACTGAAGCTTTCTTT. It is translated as CSAGQGWGMNTEAFF.

CDR3 sequence: CASSLIGTGDTEAFF. The CDR3 region has the DNA TGTGCCAGCAGCTTGATCGGGACAGGGGACACTGAAGCTTTCTTT. The J gene is TRBJ1-1, the V gene TRBV5-6; 10 bases are a match to TRBD1. Unmatched junction bases numbered 3, after V lost 1 base and J lost 3 bases. CDR1 SGHDT and CDR2 YYEEEE come from the germline V gene. The CDR3 covers 15 residues.